The T cell receptor (beta chain) described here comes from a study of blood T cell repertoires in COVID-19. The protocol was immunoSEQ multiplex PCR, while the TCRdb copy is restricted to in-frame clones and leaves out a portion. The sample yields roughly 250,000 clones, 80% to 90% seen once. V lost 6 bases and J 0 bases, leaving 12 bases between the germline ends. The CDR3 loop spans 16 amino acids. The germline gives CDR1 SNHLY, CDR2 FYNNEI. The sequence derives from a woman aged 40 to 50 who had been exposed to COVID-19. The sample was PBMCs or T cells enriched from blood (not recorded which). This chain joins TRBV2 and TRBJ1-6, with D possibly matching TRBD1 (6 bases). CDR3: CASRVQGGSYNSPLHF. The CDR3 coding sequence is TGTGCCAGCAGGGTACAGGGTGGCTCCTATAATTCACCCCTCCACTTT.